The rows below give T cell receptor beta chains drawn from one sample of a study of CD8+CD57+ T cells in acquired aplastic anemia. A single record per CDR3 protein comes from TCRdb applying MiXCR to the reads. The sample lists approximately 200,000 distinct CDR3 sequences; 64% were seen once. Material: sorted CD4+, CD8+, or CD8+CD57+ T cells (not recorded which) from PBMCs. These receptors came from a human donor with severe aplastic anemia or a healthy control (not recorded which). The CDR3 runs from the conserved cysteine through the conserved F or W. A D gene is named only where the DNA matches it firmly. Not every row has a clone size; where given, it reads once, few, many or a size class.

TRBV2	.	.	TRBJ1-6	CASSEQVGGNSPLHF	TGTGCCAGCAGTGAGCAAGTTGGGGGGAATTCACCCCTCCACTTT
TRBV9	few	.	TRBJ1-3	CASSTGSGNTIYF	TGTGCCAGCAGCACGGGGTCTGGAAACACCATATATTTT
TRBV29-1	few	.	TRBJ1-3	CSGQLSSGNTIYF	TGCAGCGGACAGCTAAGCTCTGGAAACACCATATATTTT
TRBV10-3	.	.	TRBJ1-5	CAISESDPSNQPQHF	TGTGCCATCAGTGAGTCGGACCCGAGCAATCAGCCCCAGCATTTT
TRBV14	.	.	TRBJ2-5	CASSQERGGFETQYF	TGTGCCAGCAGCCAAGAAAGAGGAGGGTTTGAGACCCAGTACTTC
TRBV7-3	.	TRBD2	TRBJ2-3	CASSSGLAGRDEQYF	TGTGCCAGCAGCTCGGGACTAGCGGGGAGGGATGAGCAGTATTTT
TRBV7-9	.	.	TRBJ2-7	CASSQGGATYEQYF	TGTGCCAGCAGCCAGGGGGGGGCGACCTACGAGCAGTACTTC
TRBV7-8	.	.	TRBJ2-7	CASSLVQGSYEQYF	TGTGCCAGCAGCTTAGTGCAGGGATCCTACGAGCAGTACTTC
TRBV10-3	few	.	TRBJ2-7	CAISGPIYEQYF	TGTGCCATCAGTGGGCCTATATACGAGCAGTACTTC
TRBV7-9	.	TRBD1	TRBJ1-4	CASSPRGQGGVNEKLFF	TGTGCCAGCAGCCCCAGAGGACAGGGCGGGGTTAATGAAAAACTGTTTTTT
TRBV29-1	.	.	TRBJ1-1	CSVERGGRVTEAFF	TGCAGCGTTGAACGGGGGGGTCGGGTCACTGAAGCTTTCTTT
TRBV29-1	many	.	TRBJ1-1	CSVESENSEAFF	TGCAGCGTTGAAAGCGAAAACAGTGAAGCTTTCTTT
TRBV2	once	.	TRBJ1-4	CASSANRDEEKLFF	TGTGCCAGCAGTGCGAACAGGGATGAAGAAAAACTGTTTTTT
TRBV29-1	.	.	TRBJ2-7	CSLEGGPYEQYF	TGCAGCTTAGAGGGGGGGCCCTACGAGCAGTACTTC
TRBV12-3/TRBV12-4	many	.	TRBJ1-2	CASSYRTVSYGYTF	TGTGCCAGCAGTTACCGGACAGTTAGCTATGGCTACACCTTC
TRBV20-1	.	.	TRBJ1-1	CSAGTMGGTEAFF	TGCAGTGCTGGAACAATGGGGGGGACTGAAGCTTTCTTT
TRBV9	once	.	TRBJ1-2	CASSVGLSNHYGYTF	TGTGCCAGCAGCGTAGGTTTGTCTAACCACTATGGCTACACCTTC
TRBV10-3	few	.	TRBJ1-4	CAISENIATNEKLFF	TGTGCCATCAGTGAAAACATTGCAACTAATGAAAAACTGTTTTTT
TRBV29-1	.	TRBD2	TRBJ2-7	CSVEGLIAGEQYF	TGCAGCGTTGAAGGTCTTATAGCGGGCGAGCAGTACTTC
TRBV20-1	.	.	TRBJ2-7	CSAIGRVTYEQYF	TGCAGTGCCATTGGCAGGGTGACCTACGAGCAGTACTTC
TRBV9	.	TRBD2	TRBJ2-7	CASSPRVAGGPEQYF	TGTGCCAGCAGCCCCCGGGTAGCGGGGGGGCCCGAGCAGTACTTC
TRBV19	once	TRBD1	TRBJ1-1	CASRVRQGTEAFF	TGTGCCAGTAGGGTCCGACAGGGCACTGAAGCTTTCTTT
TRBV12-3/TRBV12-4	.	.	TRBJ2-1	CASGGAYNEQFF	TGTGCCAGCGGCGGAGCGTACAATGAGCAGTTCTTC
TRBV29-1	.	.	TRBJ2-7	CSVEGGDEQYF	TGCAGTGTTGAAGGTGGCGATGAGCAGTACTTC
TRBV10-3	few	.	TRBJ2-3	CAISGQGNTDTQYF	TGTGCCATCAGTGGGCAGGGGAACACAGATACGCAGTATTTT
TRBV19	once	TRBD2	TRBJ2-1	CASRLTSGGFYNEQFF	TGTGCCAGTAGACTGACTAGCGGGGGTTTCTACAATGAGCAGTTCTTC
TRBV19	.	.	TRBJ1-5	CASYPSGLDLYNEPQHF	TGTGCCTCTTATCCCAGTGGACTAGATCTTTACAATGAGCCCCAGCATTTT
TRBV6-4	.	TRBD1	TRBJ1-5	CASSPQGESNQPQHF	TGTGCCAGCTCCCCTCAGGGGGAGAGCAATCAGCCCCAGCATTTT
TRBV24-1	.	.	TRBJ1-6	CATSRDLNSPLHF	TGTGCCACCAGCAGGGACCTTAATTCACCCCTCCACTTT
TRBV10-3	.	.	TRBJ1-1	CAIRETGSSEAFF	TGTGCCATCAGGGAGACAGGCTCATCTGAAGCTTTCTTT
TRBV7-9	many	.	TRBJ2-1	CASSSGAHDEQFF	TGTGCCAGCAGCTCGGGCGCGCACGATGAGCAGTTCTTC
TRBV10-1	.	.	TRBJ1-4	CASRGQQGRTNEKLFF	TGCGCCAGCAGAGGGCAACAGGGAAGAACTAATGAAAAACTGTTTTTT
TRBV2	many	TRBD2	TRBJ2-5	CASSLSSGGPQETQYF	TGTGCCAGCAGTCTCTCTAGCGGGGGGCCCCAAGAGACCCAGTACTTC
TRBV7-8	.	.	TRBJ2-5	CASTGTWTEQETQYF	TGTGCCAGCACTGGCACATGGACAGAGCAAGAGACCCAGTACTTC
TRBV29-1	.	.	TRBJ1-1	CSVGTAGWRDEAFF	TGCAGCGTGGGGACCGCAGGGTGGCGAGATGAAGCTTTCTTT
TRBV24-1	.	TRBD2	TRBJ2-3	CATSDFGRTSTSTDTQYF	TGTGCCACCAGTGATTTTGGGAGGACTAGTACGTCCACAGATACGCAGTATTTT
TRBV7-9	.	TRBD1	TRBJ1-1	CASYRGMNTEAFF	TGTGCCAGCTACAGGGGTATGAACACTGAAGCTTTCTTT
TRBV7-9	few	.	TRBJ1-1	CASSLDVYFASEAFF	TGTGCCAGCAGCTTAGATGTGTATTTCGCGTCCGAAGCTTTCTTT
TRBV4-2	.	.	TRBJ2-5	CASSLSDQVQETQYF	TGTGCCAGCAGCTTAAGTGACCAGGTACAAGAGACCCAGTACTTC
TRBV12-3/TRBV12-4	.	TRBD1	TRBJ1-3	CASSRTGGTGNTIYF	TGTGCCAGCAGTCGGACAGGGGGCACTGGAAACACCATATATTTT
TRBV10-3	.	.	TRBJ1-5	CAIRGAKGQPQHF	TGTGCCATCAGAGGAGCGAAAGGCCAGCCCCAGCATTTT
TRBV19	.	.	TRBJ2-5	CASSISSRYGETQYF	TGTGCCAGTAGTATCTCATCTCGTTACGGGGAGACCCAGTACTTC
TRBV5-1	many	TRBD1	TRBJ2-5	CASQEEGQGGETQYF	TGCGCCAGCCAAGAGGAAGGACAGGGCGGAGAGACCCAGTACTTC